The clone carrying this T cell receptor (beta chain) was counted at least ten times. The data stem from a study of T cells after yellow fever vaccination. Study-wide findings and caveats: At day 0, almost all vaccine-responding clonotypes escaped detection in the sorted memory subsets. Boosting was followed by the reappearance of most primary-vaccination clones (about 97% CD4, 88% CD8).

The CDR3 length is 15 residues. V gave up 0 bases and J gave up 3 bases, with 13 bases separating them. Germline CDR1 and CDR2: SGHRS and YFSETQ. TCR cDNA, made by 5'RACE template switching, carried an added universal primer site and UMIs. TCRdb re-analysed the 5' RACE reads in MiXCR, keeping a single row per CDR3 protein. Of approximately 24,000 distinct CDR3 sequences in the sample, 4.5% to 7% were seen once. Specimen: PBMCs, either bulk or a sorted T-cell subset (CD4+, CD8+, memory, or dextramer-sorted; not recorded which), collected 15 days after the yellow fever booster vaccination. The rearrangement uses TRBV5-1 and TRBJ2-7; TRBD2 might be the D (6 bases). The receptor's source is a man under 40 who received the YFV17D yellow fever vaccine. The CDR3 DNA sequence: TGCGCCAGCAGCTTGGCCTTTGGCGGGAACTACGAGCAGTACTTC. Translating it yields CASSLAFGGNYEQYF.